This T cell receptor beta chain is drawn from a study of blood T cells in healthy people across ages. Overall study: The capture of about one barcoded beta molecule per two T cells was achieved by template switching.

A sample-barcoded 5' primer and a J-beta primer mix were used in a second PCR of roughly 6 to 12 cycles. A template-switch adaptor with 12 random nucleotides tagged each cDNA molecule. TCRdb reanalysed the 5' RACE reads using MiXCR and keeps one entry per CDR3 protein. This sample has about 1,500,000 distinct CDR3 sequences; 40% to 50% occur once, and the top ten carry 7.9%. General observations from the study: Donors of long life had a larger count of naive CD4+ cells and greater diversity than aged donors.

V was shortened by 3 bases and J by 9 bases, with 21 bases between the two germline ends. CDR1 and CDR2 from the germline V gene are MDHEN and SYDVKM. The CDR3 has 16 amino acids. On this clonotype itself: Its matching antigen is unknown.

Per sample, no less than 6 micrograms of total RNA were extracted. V is TRBV28 and J is TRBJ1-5, with D tentatively TRBD1 (6 bases). The source of this sequence is a young woman in good health. The specimen sequenced was blood. DNA for the CDR3: TGTGCCAGCAGTTTCGTGGGGGCAGGTGGGCAATGGCCCCAGCATTTT. This codes for CASSFVGAGGQWPQHF.